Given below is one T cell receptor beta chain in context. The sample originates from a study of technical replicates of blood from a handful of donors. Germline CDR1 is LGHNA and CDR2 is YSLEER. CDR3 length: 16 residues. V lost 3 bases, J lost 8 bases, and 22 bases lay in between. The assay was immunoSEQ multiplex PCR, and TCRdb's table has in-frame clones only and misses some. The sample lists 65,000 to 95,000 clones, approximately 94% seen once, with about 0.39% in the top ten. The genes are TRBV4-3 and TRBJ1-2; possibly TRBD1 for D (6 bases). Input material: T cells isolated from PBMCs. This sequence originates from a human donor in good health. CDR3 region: CASSHPEGESWGGYTF. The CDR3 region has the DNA TGCGCCAGCAGCCACCCAGAGGGGGAGAGCTGGGGAGGCTACACCTTC.